This T cell receptor beta chain was sequenced for a study of circulating CD8 cells and anti-PD-1 response in melanoma. Study-wide context: Anti-PD-1 was first-line therapy for about 50% of the 13 patients. Study observations and caveats: Peptide assays on expanded sorted subsets replaced tumor-based reactivity testing. Experiments were generally run without replicates.

V lost 2 bases, J lost 5 bases, and 9 bases lay in between. CDR1 and CDR2 (germline): MRHNA, SNTAGT. This CDR3 is 13 amino acids long. The QIAseq Immune Repertoire TCR panel built the libraries from around 15 ng of total RNA. Each CDR3 protein is one row after TCRdb ran MiXCR on the reads. The table includes about 700 distinct CDR3 sequences, about 4.8% detected once. As regards this clonotype: Its specificity is not known.

Four subsets defined by PD-1 and/or TIGIT were sorted from live CD3+CD8+TCRalphabeta+ cells. The chain combines TRBV6-4 with TRBJ1-1; D unclear. Sample: CD8+ T cells from PBMCs, taken at baseline or after one month of anti-PD-1 therapy (not recorded which). This TCR was recovered from a human donor with melanoma. The CDR3, as DNA: TGTGCCAGCAGTGACAGGGTGGGAACTGAAGCTTTCTTT. Its translation is CASSDRVGTEAFF.